The clone carrying this TCR beta chain was seen a single time. These data come from a study of shared clonotypes between healthy human individuals. Overall study context: The cohort comprised a couple of women and a few men. Their ages spanned 18 to 49 years. A donor's plate count was three for CD4 naive and three for CD4 memory; CD8 naive had two and CD8 memory one.

TCRdb keeps only in-frame clones here, not all; method: immunoSEQ multiplex PCR. The sample shows under 850,000 clones, 55% to 80% of them seen only once. Among the donors, all were Caucasian adults who lived in Nashville, Tennessee. CDR1 is SGHTA, CDR2 FQGTGA, per germline. The CDR3 extends over 16 amino acids. The V end lost 2 bases, the J end lost 0 bases, and 14 bases lay between the germline ends. J is TRBJ2-7 and V is TRBV7-3; no reliable D call. Sequencing input: memory CD4+ T cells sorted from blood. Subset specified: CD45RA-negative fraction. The source is a woman under 40 in good health. The CDR3: CASSLVPGQSSYEQYF. For the CDR3, the DNA is TGTGCCAGCAGCTTAGTGCCAGGCCAGAGCTCCTACGAGCAGTACTTC.